This T cell receptor beta chain was obtained from a study of T cells expressing NK-cell markers. 5'RACE template switching with UMIs produced the TCR beta cDNA. Each CDR3 protein gets one entry in TCRdb, which reprocessed the 5' RACE reads and gives no DNA. The table gives about 260,000 distinct CDR3 sequences; the top ten clones make up roughly 4.2% of it. Looked up from germline, CDR1 is SEHNR and CDR2 is FQNEAQ (reference sequence). The CDR3 is made up of 13 amino acids. The sample was blood T cells: a sorted CD56 or NKG2C T cell subset, CD4+ or CD8+ T cells, or bulk PBMC T cells (not recorded which). The clonotype originates from a woman between 18 and 75 years old in good health. The V and J genes are TRBV7-9 and TRBJ1-5. The CDR3 reads CASSLGLNQPQHF.